This T cell receptor (beta chain) was identified during a study of vaccination effects on CD4 cells after COVID-19. Looking at the study overall: Of the BNT162b2 and mRNA-1273 vaccines, participants received two doses of one or the other.

General study results and limits: By a late point after vaccination, infection- and vaccine-induced clones had shrunk markedly through clonal contraction. Healthy vaccinees showed cross-reactivity with common cold coronaviruses in only 1 of 255 vaccine-induced clones.

Produced via immunoSEQ multiplex PCR; TCRdb's table is partial and in-frame only. In the table there are around 25,000 clones, roughly 70% of which are singletons. There are a few counts of this clone. Its antigen is not identified. V lost 7 bases to trimming and J lost 0 bases, with 10 bases between them. The CDR3 runs to 13 residues. CDR1 is SNHLY, CDR2 FYNNEI, per germline. CD4+ T cells specific for antigen were expanded with viral peptide pools by the ViraFEST assay before sequencing. Investigators separated out CD4+ T cells once 9 to 11 days of culture had passed. According to the study, vaccine recipients showed no prior SARS-CoV-2 infection and negative nucleocapsid antibodies. With about 9.8 ug/ml peptides and around 9.6 IU/ml IL-2, around 2.1 million PBMC per well were cultured.

This clonotype was sampled from a human donor who received a COVID-19 vaccine. This rearrangement joins TRBV2 to TRBJ2-7; unclear D gene. Specimen: CD4+ T cells from PBMCs cultured with HCoV-NL63 spike peptides, collected before COVID-19 vaccination. DNA of the CDR3: TGTGCCAGCAACGATGTTGGCTCCTACGAGCAGTACTTC. This gives the protein CASNDVGSYEQYF.